This record covers a single TCR beta chain. Its specificity is not known. TCRdb recomputed calls from the reads with MiXCR, one row per CDR3 protein. The table records about 770,000 distinct CDR3 sequences, roughly 29% of them present only once. The entry originates in a study of T cell repertoires in cytomegalovirus infection. Overall study: Recently identified HLA-C-restricted CMV epitopes were used, and well-studied HLA-B-restricted CMV epitopes were used as well.

The CDR3 is made up of 15 amino acids. V was trimmed by 1 base and J by 7 bases, leaving 14 bases between them. Germline-derived CDR1 and CDR2 are SGHTA and FQGNSA. The chain couples TRBV7-2 to TRBJ1-5; no reliable D call. Here the sequenced sample was cultured CD8+ T cells from PBMCs, taken from culture after CMV antigen stimulation. The clonotype originates from a human donor in good health (CMV status not recorded). Some clones in this sample may be carry-over from other donors' samples. This CDR3 reads CASSLDGIIQQPQHF. In DNA, the CDR3 is TGTGCCAGCAGCTTAGACGGCATAATTCAGCAGCCCCAGCATTTT.